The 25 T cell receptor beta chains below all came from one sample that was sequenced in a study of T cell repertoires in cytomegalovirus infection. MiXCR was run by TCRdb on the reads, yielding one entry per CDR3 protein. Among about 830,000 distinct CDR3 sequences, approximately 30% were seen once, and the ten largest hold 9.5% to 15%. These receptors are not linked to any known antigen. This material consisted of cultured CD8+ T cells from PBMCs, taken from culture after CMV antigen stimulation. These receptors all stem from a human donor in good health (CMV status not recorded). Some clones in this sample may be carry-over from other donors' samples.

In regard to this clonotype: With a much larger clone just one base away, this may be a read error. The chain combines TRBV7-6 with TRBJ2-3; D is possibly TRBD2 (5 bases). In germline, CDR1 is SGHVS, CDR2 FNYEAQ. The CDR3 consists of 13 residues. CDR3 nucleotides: TGTGCCAGCAAGGAGGCAGGCTCAGATACGAAGTATTTT. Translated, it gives CASKEAGSDTKYF.

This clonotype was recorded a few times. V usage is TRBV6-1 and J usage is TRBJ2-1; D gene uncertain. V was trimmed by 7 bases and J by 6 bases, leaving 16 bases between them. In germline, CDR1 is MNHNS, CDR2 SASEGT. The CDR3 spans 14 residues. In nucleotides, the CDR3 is TGTGCCAGCACGAATCAGTGGGATTTCAATGAGCAGTTCTTC. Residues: CASTNQWDFNEQFF.

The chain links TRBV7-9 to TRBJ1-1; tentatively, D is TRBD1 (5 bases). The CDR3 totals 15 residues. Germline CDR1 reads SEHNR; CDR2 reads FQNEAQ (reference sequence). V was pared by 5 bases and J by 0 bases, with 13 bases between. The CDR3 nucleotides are TGTGCCAGCAGCCCTCCGGGACGGGTGAACACTGAAGCTTTCTTT. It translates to CASSPPGRVNTEAFF.

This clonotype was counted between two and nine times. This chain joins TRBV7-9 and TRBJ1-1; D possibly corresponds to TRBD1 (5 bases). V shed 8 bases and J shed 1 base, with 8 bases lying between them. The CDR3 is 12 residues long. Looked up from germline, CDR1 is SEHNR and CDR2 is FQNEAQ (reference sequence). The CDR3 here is CASEQENTEAFF. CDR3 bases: TGTGCCAGCGAACAGGAGAACACTGAAGCTTTCTTT.

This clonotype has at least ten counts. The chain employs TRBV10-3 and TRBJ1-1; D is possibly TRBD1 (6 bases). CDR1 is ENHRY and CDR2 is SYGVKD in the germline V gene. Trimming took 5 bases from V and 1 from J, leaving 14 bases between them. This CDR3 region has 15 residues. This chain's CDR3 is CAISSTGPKNTEAFF. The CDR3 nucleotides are TGTGCCATCAGTTCCACAGGGCCTAAGAACACTGAAGCTTTCTTT.

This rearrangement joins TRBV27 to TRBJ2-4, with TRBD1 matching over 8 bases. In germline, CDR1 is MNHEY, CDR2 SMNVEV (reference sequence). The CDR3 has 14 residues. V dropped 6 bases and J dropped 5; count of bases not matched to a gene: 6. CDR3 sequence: CASRPGGPQNIQYF. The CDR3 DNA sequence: TGTGCCAGCAGACCAGGGGGCCCCCAAAACATTCAGTACTTC.

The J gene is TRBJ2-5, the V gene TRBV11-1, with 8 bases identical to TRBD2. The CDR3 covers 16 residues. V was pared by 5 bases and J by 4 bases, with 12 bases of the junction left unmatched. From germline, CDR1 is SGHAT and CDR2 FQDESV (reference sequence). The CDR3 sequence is CASSLTLGLDPETQYF. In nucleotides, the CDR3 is TGTGCCAGCAGCCTGACCTTGGGACTAGACCCAGAGACCCAGTACTTC.

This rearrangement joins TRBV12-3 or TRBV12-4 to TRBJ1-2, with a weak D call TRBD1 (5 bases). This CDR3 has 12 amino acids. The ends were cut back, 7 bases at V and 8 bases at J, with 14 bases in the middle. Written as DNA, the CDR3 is TGTGCCAGCACCCTAGGGGCTCTGGGCTACACCTTC. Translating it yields CASTLGALGYTF.

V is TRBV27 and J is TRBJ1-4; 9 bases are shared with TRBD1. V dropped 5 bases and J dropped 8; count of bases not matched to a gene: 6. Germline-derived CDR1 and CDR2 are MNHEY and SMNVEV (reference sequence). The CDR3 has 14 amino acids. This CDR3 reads CASSQTGGGEKLFF. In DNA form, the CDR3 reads TGTGCCAGCAGTCAGACAGGGGGAGGAGAAAAACTGTTTTTT.

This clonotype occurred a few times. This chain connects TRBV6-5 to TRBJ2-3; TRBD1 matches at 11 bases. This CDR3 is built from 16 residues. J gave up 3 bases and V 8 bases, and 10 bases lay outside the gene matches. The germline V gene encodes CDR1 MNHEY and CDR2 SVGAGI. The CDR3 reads CASATSGTGGTDTQYF. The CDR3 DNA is TGTGCCAGCGCCACGTCGGGGACAGGGGGGACAGATACGCAGTATTTT.

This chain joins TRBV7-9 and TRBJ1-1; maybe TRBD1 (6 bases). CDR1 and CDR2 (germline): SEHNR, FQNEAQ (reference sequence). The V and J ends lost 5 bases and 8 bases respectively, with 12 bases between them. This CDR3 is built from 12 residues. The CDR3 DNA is TGTGCCAGCAGCAAATCAGACAGGGAAGCTTTCTTT. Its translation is CASSKSDREAFF.

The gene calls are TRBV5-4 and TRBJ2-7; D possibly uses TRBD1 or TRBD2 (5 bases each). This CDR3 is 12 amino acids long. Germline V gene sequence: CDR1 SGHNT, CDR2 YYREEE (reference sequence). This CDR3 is CAIKGSTYEQYF. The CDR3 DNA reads TGTGCGATCAAGGGGAGTACCTACGAGCAGTACTTC.

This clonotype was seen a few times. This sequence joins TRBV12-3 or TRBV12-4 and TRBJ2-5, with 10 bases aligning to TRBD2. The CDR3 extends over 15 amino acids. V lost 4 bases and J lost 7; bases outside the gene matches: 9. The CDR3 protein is CASSSSGGHSVTQYF. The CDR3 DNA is TGTGCCAGCAGTTCTAGCGGGGGCCATTCAGTGACCCAGTACTTC.

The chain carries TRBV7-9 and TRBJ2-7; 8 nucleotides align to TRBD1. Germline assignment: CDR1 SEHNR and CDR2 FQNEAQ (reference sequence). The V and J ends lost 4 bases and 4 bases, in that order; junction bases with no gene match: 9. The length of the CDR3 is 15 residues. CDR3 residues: CASSYPGQAQYEQYF. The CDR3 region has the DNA TGTGCCAGCAGCTACCCGGGACAGGCACAATACGAGCAGTACTTC.

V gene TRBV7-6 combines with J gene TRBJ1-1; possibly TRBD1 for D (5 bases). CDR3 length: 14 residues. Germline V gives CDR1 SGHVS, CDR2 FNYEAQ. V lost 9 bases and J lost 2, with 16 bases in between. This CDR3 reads CARSPGQSNTEAFF. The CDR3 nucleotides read TGTGCCAGAAGCCCGGGGCAGTCCAACACTGAAGCTTTCTTT.

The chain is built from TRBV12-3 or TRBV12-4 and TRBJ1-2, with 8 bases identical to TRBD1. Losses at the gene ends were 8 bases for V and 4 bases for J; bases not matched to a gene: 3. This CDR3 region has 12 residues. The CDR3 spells CASYRGGYGYTF. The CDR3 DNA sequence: TGTGCCAGCTACAGGGGGGGCTATGGCTACACCTTC.

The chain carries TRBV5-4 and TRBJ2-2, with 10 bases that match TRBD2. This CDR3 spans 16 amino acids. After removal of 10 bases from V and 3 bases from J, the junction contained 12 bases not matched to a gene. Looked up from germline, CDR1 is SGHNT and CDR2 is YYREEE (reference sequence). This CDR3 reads CALGALAGEYTGELFF. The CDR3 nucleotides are TGTGCCCTTGGGGCCCTAGCGGGGGAGTACACCGGGGAGCTGTTTTTT.

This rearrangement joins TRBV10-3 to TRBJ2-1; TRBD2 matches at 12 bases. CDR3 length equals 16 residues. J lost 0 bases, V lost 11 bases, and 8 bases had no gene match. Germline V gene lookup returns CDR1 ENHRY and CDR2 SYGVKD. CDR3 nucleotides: TGTGCCGCAACTAGCGGGGGGAAGAGCTCCTACAATGAGCAGTTCTTC. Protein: CAATSGGKSSYNEQFF.

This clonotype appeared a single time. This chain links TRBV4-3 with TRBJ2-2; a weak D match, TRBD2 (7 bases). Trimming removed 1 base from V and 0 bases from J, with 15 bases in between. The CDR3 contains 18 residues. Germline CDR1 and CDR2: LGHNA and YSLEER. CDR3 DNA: TGCGCCAGCAGCCAAGTTACCATCGGGGGGCCGAACACCGGGGAGCTGTTTTTT. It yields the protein CASSQVTIGGPNTGELFF.

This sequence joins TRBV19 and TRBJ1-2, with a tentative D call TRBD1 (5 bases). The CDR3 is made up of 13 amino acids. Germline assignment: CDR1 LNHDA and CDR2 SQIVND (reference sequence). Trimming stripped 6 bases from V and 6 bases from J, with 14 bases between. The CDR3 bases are TGTGCCAGTAGATTCTTCCGGGACGATGGCTACACCTTC. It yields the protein CASRFFRDDGYTF.

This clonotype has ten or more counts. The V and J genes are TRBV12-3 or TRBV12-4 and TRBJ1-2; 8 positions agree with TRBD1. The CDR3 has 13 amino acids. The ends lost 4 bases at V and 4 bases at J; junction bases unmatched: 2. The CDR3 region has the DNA TGTGCCAGCAGTTACGACAGGGGCTATGGCTACACCTTC. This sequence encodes CASSYDRGYGYTF.

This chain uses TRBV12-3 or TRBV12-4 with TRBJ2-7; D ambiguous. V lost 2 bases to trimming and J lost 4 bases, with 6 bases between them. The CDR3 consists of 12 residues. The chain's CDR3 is CASSLKVYEQYF. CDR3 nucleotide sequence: TGTGCCAGCAGTTTAAAGGTTTACGAGCAGTACTTC.

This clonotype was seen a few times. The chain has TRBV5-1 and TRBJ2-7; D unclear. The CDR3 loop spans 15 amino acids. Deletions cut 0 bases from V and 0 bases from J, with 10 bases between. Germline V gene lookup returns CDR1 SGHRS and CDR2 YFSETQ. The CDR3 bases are TGCGCCAGCAGCTTGGGCGGTGTTCTCTCCTACGAGCAGTACTTC. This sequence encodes CASSLGGVLSYEQYF.

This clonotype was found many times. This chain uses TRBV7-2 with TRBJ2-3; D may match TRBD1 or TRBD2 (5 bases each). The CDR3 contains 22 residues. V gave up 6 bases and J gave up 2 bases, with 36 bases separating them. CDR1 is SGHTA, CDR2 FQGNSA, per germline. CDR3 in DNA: TGTGCCAGCAGTATACCTCGGCATTCCCCGGGGCGAACCATTCTCCCCACAGATACGCAGTATTTT. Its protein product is CASSIPRHSPGRTILPTDTQYF.

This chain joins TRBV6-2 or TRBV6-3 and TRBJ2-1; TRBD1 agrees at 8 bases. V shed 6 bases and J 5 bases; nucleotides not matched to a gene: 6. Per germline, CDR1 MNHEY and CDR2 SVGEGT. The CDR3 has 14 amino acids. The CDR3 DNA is TGTGCCAGCAGCTGGACAGGGAAGAACAATGAGCAGTTCTTC. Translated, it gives CASSWTGKNNEQFF.